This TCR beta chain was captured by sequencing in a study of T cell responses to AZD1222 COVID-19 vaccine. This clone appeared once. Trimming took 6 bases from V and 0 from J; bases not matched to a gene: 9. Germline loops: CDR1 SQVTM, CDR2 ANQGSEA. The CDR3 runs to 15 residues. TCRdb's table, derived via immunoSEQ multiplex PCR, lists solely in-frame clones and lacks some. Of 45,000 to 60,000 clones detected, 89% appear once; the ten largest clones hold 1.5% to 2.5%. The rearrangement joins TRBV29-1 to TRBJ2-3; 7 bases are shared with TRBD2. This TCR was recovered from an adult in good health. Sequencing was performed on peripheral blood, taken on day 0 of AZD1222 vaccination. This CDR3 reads CSVGRAGPSTDTQYF. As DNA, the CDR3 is TGCAGCGTGGGTCGAGCGGGACCTAGCACAGATACGCAGTATTTT.